This T cell receptor beta chain is drawn from a study of cytomegalovirus exposure and HLA in healthy donors. Study-wide results and limits: V segments that were indistinguishable, TRBV6-2 and TRBV6-3 among them, were omitted from analysis. Upon later analysis, TCR association rates were observed to vary by HLA locus, being highest for DRB1 and lowest for HLA-C. Reportedly, a later analysis found an Asian-associated ancestry cluster had fewer N-insertions than the roughly 670-donor mean. CMV serostatus was the only recorded immune exposure for donors.

Germline CDR1 is SGHDT and CDR2 is YYEEEE. The CDR3 is 15 residues long. Losses at the gene ends were 4 bases for V and 4 bases for J; bases not matched to a gene: 6. It was with 60 Vbeta and 13 Jbeta primers that the PCR ran. Assay: immunoSEQ multiplex PCR; the TCRdb copy retains only in-frame clones and omits some. Among roughly 81,000 clones listed, roughly 85% were seen once. Remarks on this clone: What it binds is not known.

The source material was PBMCs. V is TRBV5-6 and J is TRBJ1-2, with 11 bases aligning to TRBD1. The sequence derives from a man aged 25-40 years in good health and CMV-seronegative. The CDR3 DNA is TGTGCCAGCAGCACGGACAGGGGGCGCTTCTATGGCTACACCTTC. It codes for CASSTDRGRFYGYTF.